The present T cell receptor beta chain was sequenced within a study of breast tumors, draining lymph nodes, adjacent tissues. TCRdb redid the calling of the multiplex PCR reads with MiXCR, one entry per CDR3 protein. The sample consists of under 25,000 distinct CDR3 sequences, around two fifths of them appearing once. This CDR3 is built from 13 residues. V dropped 5 bases and J dropped 3 bases, with 11 bases sitting between them. Germline CDR1 reads SGHAT; CDR2 reads FQNNGV. The gene calls are TRBV11-2 and TRBJ2-7; D gene ambiguous. Sequencing was done on a sample of breast tumor tissue. The receptor was derived from a female donor with breast cancer. Some clones in this sample may be carry-over from other donors' samples. The CDR3 nucleotides read TGTGCCAGCAGCCCCCGACAAGGCTACGAGCAGTACTTC. It is translated as CASSPRQGYEQYF.